These 3 T cell receptor beta chains share one sample of origin, sequenced in a study of T cell responses to AZD1222 COVID-19 vaccine. TCRdb's table, derived via immunoSEQ multiplex PCR, lists solely in-frame clones and lacks some. The sample shows 150,000 to 200,000 clones, roughly 91% of them seen only once. The sequences come from peripheral blood, collected 28 days after the second AZD1222 dose. These receptors were taken from an adult who received the AZD1222 COVID-19 vaccine.

The rearrangement links TRBV5-1 to TRBJ2-7; D not resolved. The ends were cut back, 1 base at V and 3 bases at J, with 11 bases in the middle. The CDR3 sequence is 14 residues long. CDR1 is SGHRS, CDR2 YFSETQ, per germline. Written as DNA, the CDR3 is TGCGCCAGCAGCTTGCAGAGTACGGACTACGAGCAGTACTTC. Translation: CASSLQSTDYEQYF.

The chain joins TRBV2 to TRBJ2-7; TRBD2 aligns across 11 bases. The CDR3 is 14 amino acids. Germline V CDR1 and CDR2: SNHLY, FYNNEI. The trim removed 6 bases at V and 3 bases at J, leaving 4 bases unmatched. The CDR3 region has the DNA TGTGCCAGCAGAATGGGACTAGCGGACTACGAGCAGTACTTC. Its translation is CASRMGLADYEQYF.

V and J are TRBV3-1 (or the pseudogene TRBV3-2) and TRBJ2-1, with 10 bases matching TRBD2. The CDR3 is made up of 13 amino acids. Germline loops: CDR1 LGHDT, CDR2 YNNKEL (reference sequence). The ends lost 7 bases at V and 8 bases at J; junction bases unmatched: 5. The CDR3 DNA reads as TGTGCCAGCACCTCAAGCGGGGGGGATGAGCAGTTCTTC. Translation gives CASTSSGGDEQFF.